A selection of T cell receptor beta chains follows, all from one sample in a study of T cell clones after liver transplantation. Using immunoSEQ multiplex PCR, the repertoire was profiled, and TCRdb retains in-frame clones only, with some absent. Of tens of thousands of clones in the sample, approximately 87% are singletons; the top ten hold about an eighth. This specimen was CD8+ T cells from blood, taken 12 months after liver transplant. The source is a human patient who received a liver transplant. Some T cells may be the graft donor's. CDR3s include the opening cysteine and the closing phenylalanine or tryptophan. A D gene is named only where the DNA matches it firmly. Size tells how often a clone was seen (once, few, many) or the class of an expanded clone, and some rows leave it out.

CDR3nt	CDR3aa	j_gene	v_gene	abundance	len	d_gene
TGTGCCAGTAGTATCCAGTTCTATAGCAATCAGCCCCAGCATTTT	CASSIQFYSNQPQHF	TRBJ1-5	TRBV19	NA	15	NA
TGTGCCACCTACACCGGGGAGCTGTTTTTT	CATYTGELFF	TRBJ2-2	TRBV7-9	medium-sized	10	NA
TGTGCCAGCAGTGAACTACAGGGGCAGCCCCAGCATTTT	CASSELQGQPQHF	TRBJ1-5	TRBV6-1	NA	13	TRBD1
TGTGCCAGCAGTTCCCCCAGGACGGCTGAGCAGTTCTTC	CASSSPRTAEQFF	TRBJ2-1	TRBV27	NA	13	NA
TGTGCCAGCAGCCTTCCTGGGGTTCAAGAGACCCAGTACTTC	CASSLPGVQETQYF	TRBJ2-5	TRBV7-8	NA	14	NA
TGTGCCAGCAGCTTAGAAGCGCTCCTTATCAATGAGCAGTTCTTC	CASSLEALLINEQFF	TRBJ2-1	TRBV7-8	once	15	NA
TGTGCCAGCAGCTTGGACCGATTGAGCACAGATACGCAGTATTTT	CASSLDRLSTDTQYF	TRBJ2-3	TRBV5-6	NA	15	NA
TGTGCCAGCAGCCATGGGGACAGCCACATCTATGGCTACACCTTC	CASSHGDSHIYGYTF	TRBJ1-2	TRBV7-9	NA	15	TRBD1
TGTGCCAGCAGTTACTCAGGGGGGGATGGCTACACCTTC	CASSYSGGDGYTF	TRBJ1-2	TRBV6-5	NA	13	NA
TGTGCCAGCAGCTTGGGGAGACAGACCTCTGGAAACACCATATATTTT	CASSLGRQTSGNTIYF	TRBJ1-3	TRBV11-2	NA	16	NA
TGTGCCAGCAGGATCTGGGACGGGACCGGGGAGCTGTTTTTT	CASRIWDGTGELFF	TRBJ2-2	TRBV28	NA	14	NA